This TCR beta chain derives from a study of shared T cell receptors in the human thymus (dated by TCRdb to the early 2020s). With respect to the entire study: The study examined how the human thymus generates shared, self-reactive T-cell receptor alpha chains.

The library was obtained by the immunoSEQ multiplex PCR assay. TCRdb retrieved this table from immuneACCESS and kept in-frame rearrangements only. Not all clones are present; in checked studies, unresolved V genes account for under half, and no reason is known for the remainder. In this sample the table shows 700,000 to 750,000 clones, 80% to 90% of which occur a single time. The leading ten clones occupy about 0.0098% of the sample. Per the germline V gene (reference sequence), LNHDA is the CDR1 and SQIVND is the CDR2. V was cut back by 5 bases and J by 3 bases, leaving a gap of 20 bases between them. The CDR3, cysteine through phenylalanine, is 17 amino acids long. Left in the record is the CDR3 DNA by itself, 51 bases read in frame from the first base. As concerns this clone: It has no known antigen specificity. Base qualities are missing; no much larger clone stands one base away.

These data are also associated with another study on human thymus T cells. Drawing on the second study: Donors were immunologically healthy infants undergoing open corrective cardiac surgery for congenital heart defects in Finland. Thymus tissue was collected as surgical resects that were removed during corrective cardiac surgery. Both the thymic and the peripheral blood repertoires appeared to show biased V and J gene segment usage. The related research found that thymic TCR repertoires overlapped highly between unrelated individuals. The study characterized TCR alpha and beta repertoires from about 8 infant thymus samples and four related peripheral blood samples. Donor ages ranged from about 7 to 250 days, and the cohort comprised roughly 6 male and a couple of female infants. Thymocytes were mechanically released from the tissue and were stored as pellets of 10-30 million cells at -70 degrees C. Genomic DNA was extracted from frozen cell pellets with a QIAsymphony instrument. TCRB and TCRAD loci were amplified from a standardized quantity of quality-controlled genomic DNA using the immunoSEQ multiplex PCR assay. The amplicons spanned the V(D)J region and were long enough to cover the CDR3 and allow V and J genes to be identified. The amplicons were sequenced on an Illumina platform via the commercial immunoSEQ service. Corrections for primer bias and sequencing errors followed previously described methods, while TCRAD and TCRB definitions were based on the IMGT database. Analysis of the repertoires was done with immunoSEQ Analyzer 3.0 and VDJTools and included basic statistics, V/J segment usage, diversity estimates, rarefaction and pairwise overlap. Diversity was estimated using the Chao1, ChaoE, Efron-Thisted, Shannon and inverse Simpson indices, and was also estimated on datasets down-sampled to the size of the smallest sample. Repertoire overlap used strict matching of CDR3 nucleotide sequence, V gene and J gene, with Jaccard-based multidimensional scaling clustering. On average, thymus samples gave 750,000 to 1,000,000 unique TCRB clonotypes, whereas blood samples gave about 84,000.

The receptor comes from a girl less than two years old with a congenital heart defect. Donor details come from another sample of the same person, matched by shared clones. The specimen was thymocytes. The chain joins TRBV19 to TRBJ2-4; no D gene can be assigned with confidence. This receptor has the CDR3 CASSPPVRLFDKNIQYF. The nucleotides are TGTGCCAGTAGTCCCCCGGTGCGTTTATTTGACAAAAACATTCAGTACTTC. The reference TRBV19 and TRBJ2-4 proteins fill in what lies around the CDR3, so the full variable domain reads DGGITQSPKYLFRKEGQNVTLSCEQNLNHDAMYWYRQDPGQGLRLIYYSQIVNDFQKGDIAEGYSVSREKKESFPLTVTSAQKNPTAFYLCASSPPVRLFDKNIQYFGAGTRLSVL.